These T cell receptor beta chains were read from a single sample in a study of blood T cell repertoires in COVID-19. Only in-frame clones appear in the TCRdb table, and some are missing; sequencing was by immunoSEQ multiplex PCR. Of 400,000 to 450,000 clones in the sample, 75% to 90% were seen once. Sequences were obtained from peripheral blood. These receptors all stem from a woman younger than 45 with active or convalescent COVID-19. The CDR3 runs from the conserved cysteine through the conserved F or W. D genes are given only for firm matches. Clone size, where shown, is once, few, many, or a class for clones that have expanded.

. | once | TRBJ2-5 | TRBV12-3/TRBV12-4 | CASNTRVRETQYF | TGTGCCAGTAATACCAGGGTCCGGGAGACCCAGTACTTC
TRBD1 | . | TRBJ1-2 | TRBV6-5 | CASSYRGGGLDGYTF | TGTGCCAGCAGTTACCGAGGGGGCGGGTTGGATGGCTACACCTTC
TRBD2 | . | TRBJ2-3 | TRBV5-4 | CASSLVTSGLGTDTQYF | TGTGCCAGCAGCTTGGTGACTAGCGGACTCGGGACAGATACGCAGTATTTT
TRBD1 | . | TRBJ1-1 | TRBV19 | CASSSAGGTEAFF | TGTGCCAGTAGTTCAGCAGGGGGCACTGAAGCTTTCTTT
. | . | TRBJ1-2 | TRBV2 | CAKRLPRGKYNYGYTF | TGTGCCAAACGCTTACCTCGGGGGAAATATAACTATGGCTACACCTTC
TRBD1 | . | TRBJ1-2 | TRBV19 | CASRKGTGIGYGYTF | TGTGCCAGTAGAAAAGGGACAGGGATCGGCTATGGCTACACCTTC
. | . | TRBJ1-4 | TRBV6-1 | CASSEAVGPNEKLFF | TGTGCCAGCAGTGAAGCTGTGGGGCCTAATGAAAAACTGTTTTTT
. | . | TRBJ1-3 | TRBV6-5 | CASRGDSGNTIYF | TGTGCCAGCAGAGGAGACTCTGGAAACACCATATATTTT
. | . | TRBJ2-1 | TRBV5-1 | CASTPPGSYNEQFF | TGCGCCAGCACCCCTCCGGGATCGTACAATGAGCAGTTCTTC
. | few | TRBJ1-1 | TRBV13 | CASSLVTVNTEAFF | TGTGCCAGCAGCTTAGTCACAGTGAACACTGAAGCTTTCTTT
TRBD1 | . | TRBJ2-3 | TRBV6-5 | CASSFDRGTDTQYF | TGTGCCAGCAGCTTCGACAGGGGAACAGATACGCAGTATTTT
. | once | TRBJ1-1 | TRBV29-1 | CSVVKNTEAFF | TGCAGCGTTGTCAAGAACACTGAAGCTTTCTTT
. | . | TRBJ1-4 | TRBV6-1 | CASSEISGQLNEKLFF | TGTGCCAGCAGTGAAATTTCCGGACAGCTTAATGAAAAACTGTTTTTT
TRBD2 | . | TRBJ2-2 | TRBV6-5 | CASRPSGTGTGELFF | TGTGCCAGCAGGCCTAGCGGGACTGGCACCGGGGAGCTGTTTTTT
TRBD1 | . | TRBJ1-2 | TRBV6-5 | CASSYLGQGDGYTF | TGTGCCAGCAGTTACCTGGGACAGGGAGATGGCTACACCTTC
. | . | TRBJ2-7 | TRBV6-2/TRBV6-3 | CASSYSPRTTYEQYF | TGTGCCAGCAGTTACTCCCCTAGAACAACCTACGAGCAGTACTTC
TRBD1 | few | TRBJ1-3 | TRBV4-1 | CASSQDLGDRVGNTIYF | TGCGCCAGCAGCCAAGATTTAGGAGACAGGGTCGGGAACACCATATATTTT
TRBD2 | . | TRBJ2-2 | TRBV2 | CASSPASGGAAGGELFF | TGTGCCAGCAGCCCTGCTAGCGGGGGGGCCGCAGGCGGGGAGCTGTTTTTT
. | . | TRBJ1-2 | TRBV12-3/TRBV12-4 | CASSPRINYGYTF | TGTGCCAGCAGCCCTAGGATTAACTATGGCTACACCTTC
TRBD1 | . | TRBJ1-2 | TRBV29-1 | CSVSGQGNGYTF | TGCAGCGTTTCGGGACAGGGGAATGGCTACACCTTC
TRBD2 | . | TRBJ2-1 | TRBV19 | CASTETSGVQSEQFF | TGTGCCAGTACCGAGACTAGCGGCGTTCAGAGTGAGCAGTTCTTC
TRBD2 | . | TRBJ2-7 | TRBV7-2 | CASSLGPGLAGHEQYF | TGTGCCAGCAGCTTAGGTCCGGGACTAGCGGGTCACGAGCAGTACTTC
TRBD1 | few | TRBJ1-4 | TRBV5-5 | CASSRTGGEEKLFF | TGTGCCAGCAGCCGGACAGGCGGGGAAGAAAAACTGTTTTTT
. | . | TRBJ2-7 | TRBV3-1/TRBV3-2 | CASSPLGFGYEQYF | TGTGCCAGCAGCCCCCTCGGGTTCGGCTACGAGCAGTACTTC
TRBD1 | few | TRBJ1-1 | TRBV29-1 | CSVDYSPQGESFF | TGCAGCGTTGATTACTCGCCACAGGGGGAGTCTTTCTTT
TRBD2 | few | TRBJ2-1 | TRBV6-5 | CASSYGTSGYNEQFF | TGTGCCAGCAGTTACGGGACTAGCGGCTACAATGAGCAGTTCTTC
TRBD2 | once | TRBJ2-5 | TRBV2 | CASRRGLAETQYF | TGTGCCAGCAGAAGGGGACTAGCCGAGACCCAGTACTTC
TRBD2 | . | TRBJ2-3 | TRBV9 | CASSVPRAGEWVTDTQYF | TGTGCCAGCAGCGTCCCTCGAGCGGGAGAATGGGTAACAGATACGCAGTATTTT
. | few | TRBJ2-7 | TRBV18 | CASSPPSTHYEQYF | TGTGCCAGCTCACCACCGAGTACCCACTACGAGCAGTACTTC
TRBD1 | . | TRBJ2-1 | TRBV18 | CASSPSPGTGNSEQFF | TGTGCCAGCTCACCATCTCCCGGGACAGGGAACAGTGAGCAGTTCTTC
. | . | TRBJ1-6 | TRBV19 | CASRANPARGSYNSPLHF | TGTGCCAGCCGGGCCAATCCGGCAAGGGGCTCCTATAATTCACCCCTCCACTTT
. | . | TRBJ1-2 | TRBV5-1 | CASSEGAANYGYTF | TGCGCCAGCAGCGAGGGAGCCGCTAACTATGGCTACACCTTC
TRBD1 | . | TRBJ1-4 | TRBV10-2 | CASSAGTGEEKLFF | TGCGCCAGCAGTGCGGGGACAGGGGAAGAAAAACTGTTTTTT